This T cell receptor beta chain appears in the sequencing data of a study of blood T cell repertoires in COVID-19. As for the study in general: Sources were T cells, B-cell-depleted T cells, or PBMCs; the material itself was cDNA or gDNA.

The protocol was immunoSEQ multiplex PCR, while the TCRdb copy is restricted to in-frame clones and leaves out a portion. The data contain about 250,000 clones, around 80% of them singletons. CDR3 length equals 14 residues. Germline CDR1 and CDR2: SGDLS and YYNGEE. Trimming removed 4 bases from V and 4 bases from J, with 14 bases in between. The clonotype originates from an elderly man with acute or convalescent COVID-19. The chain joins TRBV9 to TRBJ1-1; D is undetermined. The sample taken for sequencing was peripheral blood. CDR3 residues: CASSQGGWGTEAFF. CDR3 bases: TGTGCCAGCAGCCAAGGAGGATGGGGCACTGAAGCTTTCTTT.